Given below is one TCR beta chain in context. Its antigen remains unidentified. Only in-frame clones appear in the TCRdb table, and some are missing; sequencing was by immunoSEQ multiplex PCR. The repertoire holds hundreds of thousands of clones, with around 92% as singletons. Trimming removed 6 bases from V and 1 base from J; junction bases left unmatched: 8. Germline-derived CDR1 and CDR2 are MNHEY and SVGAGI. The CDR3 is 15 amino acids. This entry comes from a study of Ad26.COV2.S vaccination and SARS-CoV-2 variants. Regarding the study as a whole: Analyses that measured TCR breadth and depth may have underestimated total T cell responses.

Specified treatment: 19 received Ad26.COV2.S at low or high dose, single or two shots; 5 received placebo; per-sample allocation not given. After the first vaccine or placebo injection, samples were drawn on day 63. What was given as vaccine was an Ad26 vector encoding Wuhan-strain SARS-CoV-2 spike. The J gene is TRBJ2-7, the V gene TRBV6-5, with TRBD1 matching 8 bases. This TCR was recovered from a person aged 18 to 65 who received the Ad26.COV2.S COVID-19 vaccine or a placebo. The sample consisted of peripheral blood, taken in a trial of Ad26.COV2.S vaccine versus placebo. The CDR3 DNA sequence: TGTGCCAGCAGCCCGGGACAGGTATTTTCCTACGAGCAGTACTTC. This encodes CASSPGQVFSYEQYF.